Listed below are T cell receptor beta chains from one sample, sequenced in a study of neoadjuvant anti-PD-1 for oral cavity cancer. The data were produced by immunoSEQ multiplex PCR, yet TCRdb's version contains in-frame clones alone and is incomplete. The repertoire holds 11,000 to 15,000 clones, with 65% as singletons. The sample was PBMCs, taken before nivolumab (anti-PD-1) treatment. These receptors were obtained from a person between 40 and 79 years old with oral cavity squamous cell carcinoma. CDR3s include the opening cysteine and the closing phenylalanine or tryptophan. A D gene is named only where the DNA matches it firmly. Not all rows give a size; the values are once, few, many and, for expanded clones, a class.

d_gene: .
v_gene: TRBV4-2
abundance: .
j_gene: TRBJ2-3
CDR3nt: TGTGCCAGCAGCCAAGACTCCCGCGGCGCGGGGGATACGCAGTATTTT
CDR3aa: CASSQDSRGAGDTQYF

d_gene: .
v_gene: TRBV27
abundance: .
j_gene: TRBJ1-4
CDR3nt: TGTGCCAGCAGTCTCAGACCCAATGAAAAACTGTTTTTT
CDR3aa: CASSLRPNEKLFF

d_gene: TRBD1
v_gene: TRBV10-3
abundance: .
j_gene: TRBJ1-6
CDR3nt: TGTGCCATCGCCCGGGACAGGGTGAGCTCCTATAATTCACCCCTCCACTTT
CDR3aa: CAIARDRVSSYNSPLHF

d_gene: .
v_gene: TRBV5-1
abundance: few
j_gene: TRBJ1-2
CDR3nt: TGCGCCAGCAGCTTGCGTTCGGGGGTTAATGGCTACACCTTC
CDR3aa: CASSLRSGVNGYTF

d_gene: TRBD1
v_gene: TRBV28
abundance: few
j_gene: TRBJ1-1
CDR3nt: TGTGCCAGCAGTTTGCCCTCCGGGACAGGGAACACTGAAGCTTTCTTT
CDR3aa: CASSLPSGTGNTEAFF

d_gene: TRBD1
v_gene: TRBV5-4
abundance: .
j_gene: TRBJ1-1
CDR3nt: TGTGCCAGCAGCCCTGGGACAGGGAACATGAAGACTGAAGCTTTCTTT
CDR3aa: CASSPGTGNMKTEAFF

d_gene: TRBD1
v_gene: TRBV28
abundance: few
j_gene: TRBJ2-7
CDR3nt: TGTGCCAGCAGTCCCGGGACAGGGGTTAACGAGCAGTACTTC
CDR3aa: CASSPGTGVNEQYF

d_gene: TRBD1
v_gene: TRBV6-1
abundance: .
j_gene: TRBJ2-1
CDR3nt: TGTGCCAGCAACCGACAGGGCTTTAATGAGCAGTTCTTC
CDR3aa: CASNRQGFNEQFF

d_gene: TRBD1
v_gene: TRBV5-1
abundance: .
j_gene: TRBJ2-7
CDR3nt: TGCGCCAGCAGCTTTGGACAGGGGAATAACTACTACGAGCAGTACTTC
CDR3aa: CASSFGQGNNYYEQYF

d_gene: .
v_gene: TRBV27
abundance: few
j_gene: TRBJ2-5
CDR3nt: TGTGCCAGCACCTCTTTTGGCAGTCTAGGGTTTGGGACCCAGTACTTC
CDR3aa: CASTSFGSLGFGTQYF

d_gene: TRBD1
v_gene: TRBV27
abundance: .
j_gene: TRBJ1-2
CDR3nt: TGTGCCAGCAGCCCGCGGGGACAGGGTACCTATGGCTACACCTTC
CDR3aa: CASSPRGQGTYGYTF

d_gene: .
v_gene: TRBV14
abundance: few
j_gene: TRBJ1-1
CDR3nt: TGTGCCAGCAGCCAACATGTGGGGACCACTGAAGCTTTCTTT
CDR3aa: CASSQHVGTTEAFF

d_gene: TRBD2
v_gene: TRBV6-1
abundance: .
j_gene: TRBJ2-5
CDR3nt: TGTGCCAGCCGACTAGCGGAGACCCAGTACTTC
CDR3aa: CASRLAETQYF

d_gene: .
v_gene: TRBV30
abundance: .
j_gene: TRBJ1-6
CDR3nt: TGTGCCTGGGAAGCCCCTAGTTCACCCCTCCACTTT
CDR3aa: CAWEAPSSPLHF

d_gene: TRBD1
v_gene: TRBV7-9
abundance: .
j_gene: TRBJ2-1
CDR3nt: TGTGCCAGCAGCTTAGGACAGGGGCGCTACAATGAGCAGTTCTTC
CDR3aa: CASSLGQGRYNEQFF

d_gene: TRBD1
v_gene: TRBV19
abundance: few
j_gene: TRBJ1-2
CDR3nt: TGTGCCAGTAGTAAGACAGGGGATGCTGGCTACACCTTC
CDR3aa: CASSKTGDAGYTF

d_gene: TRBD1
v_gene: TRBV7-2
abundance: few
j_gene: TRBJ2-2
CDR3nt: TGTGCCAGCAGCTTAGGGACAGGGACCGGGGAGCTGTTTTTT
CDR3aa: CASSLGTGTGELFF

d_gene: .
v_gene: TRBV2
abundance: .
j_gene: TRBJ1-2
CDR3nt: TGTGCCACCGGGGAGTGGAACGGCTACACCTTC
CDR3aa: CATGEWNGYTF

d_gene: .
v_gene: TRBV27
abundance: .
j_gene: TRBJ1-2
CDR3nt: TGTGCCAGCAGTCCGACCGGGGGTGTCTATGGCTACACCTTC
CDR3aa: CASSPTGGVYGYTF

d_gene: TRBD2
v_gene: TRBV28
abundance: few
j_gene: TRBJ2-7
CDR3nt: TGTGCCAGCAGTACCACTAGCGGGAGCAGGTACGAGCAGTACTTC
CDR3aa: CASSTTSGSRYEQYF

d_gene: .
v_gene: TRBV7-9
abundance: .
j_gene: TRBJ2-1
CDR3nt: TGTGCCAGCAGCCAAGGAACAAAAAGGGTTCACAATGAGCAGTTCTTC
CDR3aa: CASSQGTKRVHNEQFF

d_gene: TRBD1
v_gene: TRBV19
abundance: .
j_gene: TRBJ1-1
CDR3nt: TGTGCCAGTACCGAGGCAGGGACAGGGTTTGGAGCTTTCTTT
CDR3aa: CASTEAGTGFGAFF

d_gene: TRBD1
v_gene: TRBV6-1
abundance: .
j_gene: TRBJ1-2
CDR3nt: TGTGCCAGCAGTGGTCTGACAGGGGGCCGCGGCTACACCTTC
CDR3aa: CASSGLTGGRGYTF

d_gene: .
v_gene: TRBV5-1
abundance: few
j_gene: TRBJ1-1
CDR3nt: TGCGCCAGCAGTGACAGGCATAAGCACACTGAAGCTTTCTTT
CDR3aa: CASSDRHKHTEAFF

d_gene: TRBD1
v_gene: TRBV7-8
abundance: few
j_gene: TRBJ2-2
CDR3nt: TGTGCCAGCAGCCCGAGACAGGGGCGAAACACCGGGGAGCTGTTTTTT
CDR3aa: CASSPRQGRNTGELFF

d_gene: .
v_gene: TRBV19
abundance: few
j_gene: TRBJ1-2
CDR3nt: TGTGCCAGTAGTATAGGCGAAGGGAGAAAGTATGGCTACACCTTC
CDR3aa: CASSIGEGRKYGYTF

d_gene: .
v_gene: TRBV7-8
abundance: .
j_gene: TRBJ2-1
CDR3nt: TGTGCCAGCAGCTTAGGGACAGACAATGAGCAGTTCTTC
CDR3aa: CASSLGTDNEQFF

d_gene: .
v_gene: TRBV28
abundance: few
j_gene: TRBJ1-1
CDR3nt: TGTGCCAGCAGCTCAAAGGGGTTTGAAGCTTTCTTT
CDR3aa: CASSSKGFEAFF

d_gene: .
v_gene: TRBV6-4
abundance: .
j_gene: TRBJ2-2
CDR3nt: TGTGCCAGCAGTGGGCCCGGGGACCCCGGGGAGCTGTTTTTT
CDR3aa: CASSGPGDPGELFF

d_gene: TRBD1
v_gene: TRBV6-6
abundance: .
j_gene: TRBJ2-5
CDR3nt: TGTGCCAGCAGTTACGGACAGGGGGAGACCCAGTACTTC
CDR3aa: CASSYGQGETQYF

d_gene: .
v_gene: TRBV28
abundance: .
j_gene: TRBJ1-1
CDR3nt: TGTGCCAGCACCCTCGCCACAGCGTGGACTGAAGCTTTCTTT
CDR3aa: CASTLATAWTEAFF

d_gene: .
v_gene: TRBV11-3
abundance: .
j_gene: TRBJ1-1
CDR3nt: TGTGCCAGCAGCTTTACACCGAACACTGAAGCTTTCTTT
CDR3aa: CASSFTPNTEAFF

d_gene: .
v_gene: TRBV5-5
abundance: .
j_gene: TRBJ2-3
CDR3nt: TGTGCCAGCAGAGACCTGCTGAGGGGCACAGATACGCAGTATTTT
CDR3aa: CASRDLLRGTDTQYF

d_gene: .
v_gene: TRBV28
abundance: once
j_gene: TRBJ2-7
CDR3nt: TGTGCCAGCAGCCGAGCCGTGACTAGGGCCTACGAGCAGTACTTC
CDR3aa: CASSRAVTRAYEQYF

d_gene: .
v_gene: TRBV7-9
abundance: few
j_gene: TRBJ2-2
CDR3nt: TGTGCCAGCAGCTCCTTGGGAGCCGGGGAGCTGTTTTTT
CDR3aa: CASSSLGAGELFF

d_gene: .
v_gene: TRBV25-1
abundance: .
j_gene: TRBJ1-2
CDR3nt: TGTGCCAGCAGCCGGGACTTCTCTCGTGGCTACACCTTC
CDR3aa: CASSRDFSRGYTF

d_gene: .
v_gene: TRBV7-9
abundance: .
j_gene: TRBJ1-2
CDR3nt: TGTGCCAGCAGTCAAATCGGGGCCGCTAGCTACACCTTC
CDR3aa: CASSQIGAASYTF

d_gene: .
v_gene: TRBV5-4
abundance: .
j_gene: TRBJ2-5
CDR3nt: TGTGCCAGCAGTCCGACAGGTGGAGAGACCCAGTACTTC
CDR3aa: CASSPTGGETQYF

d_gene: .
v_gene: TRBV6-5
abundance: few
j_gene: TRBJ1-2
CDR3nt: TGTGCCAGCAGTTATGGGCTTTGGGGATATGGCTACACCTTC
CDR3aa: CASSYGLWGYGYTF

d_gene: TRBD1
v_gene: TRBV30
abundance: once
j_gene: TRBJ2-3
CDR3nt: TGTGCCTGGAACGCCGGACAGGGAAGAGATACGCAGTATTTT
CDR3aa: CAWNAGQGRDTQYF

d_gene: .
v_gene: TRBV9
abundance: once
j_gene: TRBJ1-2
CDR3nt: TGTGCCAGCAGCGTTACAAGCGCGCATGGCTACACCTTC
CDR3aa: CASSVTSAHGYTF

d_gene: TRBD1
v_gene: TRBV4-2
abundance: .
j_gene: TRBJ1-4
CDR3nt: TGTGCCAGCAGCCAAGAGGAGGGACAGGGTGAAAAACTGTTTTTT
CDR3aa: CASSQEEGQGEKLFF

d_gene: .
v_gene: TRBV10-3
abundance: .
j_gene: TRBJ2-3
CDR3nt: TGTGCCATCAGTGAGTCGAGGACAAGCACAGATACGCAGTATTTT
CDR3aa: CAISESRTSTDTQYF

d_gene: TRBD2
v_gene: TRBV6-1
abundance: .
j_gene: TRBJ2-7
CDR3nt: TGTGCCAGTACCAGGACTAGCGACTACGAGCAGTACTTC
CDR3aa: CASTRTSDYEQYF

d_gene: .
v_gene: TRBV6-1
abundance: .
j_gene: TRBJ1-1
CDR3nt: TGTGCCAGCGGCCGCATGGGGACTGAAGCTTTCTTT
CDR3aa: CASGRMGTEAFF

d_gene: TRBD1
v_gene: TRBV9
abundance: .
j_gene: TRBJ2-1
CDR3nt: TGTGCCAGCAGCTCGAAATCCGGGACAGGGAGCAATGAGCAGTTCTTC
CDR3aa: CASSSKSGTGSNEQFF

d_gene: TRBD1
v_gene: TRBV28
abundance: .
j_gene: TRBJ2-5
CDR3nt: TGTGCCAGCAGTTTAAAGTGGACGTGGACAGGGGGCAGGGAGACCCAGTACTTC
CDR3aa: CASSLKWTWTGGRETQYF

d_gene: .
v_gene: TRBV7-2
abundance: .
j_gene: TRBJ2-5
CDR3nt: TGTGCCAGCAGCTTAGTGAGATTAGAGACCCAGTACTTC
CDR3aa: CASSLVRLETQYF

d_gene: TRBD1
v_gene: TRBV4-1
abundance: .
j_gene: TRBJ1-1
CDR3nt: TGCGCCAGCAGCCAGGACAGGGGGCTTGACACTGAAGCTTTCTTT
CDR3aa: CASSQDRGLDTEAFF

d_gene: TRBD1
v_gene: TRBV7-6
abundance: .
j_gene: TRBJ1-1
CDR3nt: TGTGCCAGCAGCGCCCCCCGGACAGGGGACACTGAAGCTTTCTTT
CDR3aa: CASSAPRTGDTEAFF

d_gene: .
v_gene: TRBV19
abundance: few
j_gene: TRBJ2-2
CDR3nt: TGTGCCAGTAGATGGGGTTCGGAGGGCCTAACCGGGGAGCTGTTTTTT
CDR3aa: CASRWGSEGLTGELFF